This T cell receptor (beta chain) is from a study of blood T cell repertoires in COVID-19. Assignment of participants to cohorts was predicated upon participant-reported clinical history. The germline V gene encodes CDR1 MNHEY and CDR2 SMNVEV (reference sequence). Unmatched junction bases numbered 4, after V lost 1 base and J lost 1 base. This CDR3 spans 16 amino acids. Repertoires were generated with immunoSEQ multiplex PCR, while TCRdb's copy carries only in-frame clones and drops some. Among under 300,000 clones listed, roughly 86% were seen once. The TCR originated in a woman in her 30s who had recovered from COVID-19. The sequencing input was PBMCs or T cells enriched from blood (not recorded which). The chain has TRBV27 and TRBJ2-1, with 7 nucleotides matching TRBD2. The CDR3: CASSLLWRESYNEQFF. DNA for the CDR3: TGTGCCAGCAGTTTATTATGGCGGGAGTCCTACAATGAGCAGTTCTTC.